This T cell receptor beta chain was captured in a study of CD8+ T cells in alopecia areata (dated by TCRdb to between 2017 and 2018). Regarding the study in general: The treated patients, all with moderate-to-severe alopecia areata, were enrolled in an open-label pilot trial of oral tofacitinib given at 5 to 10 mg twice daily. Tofacitinib was given for 6 to 18 months, followed by 6 months of follow-up off drug to assess delayed response and recurrence. Disease severity in treated patients was measured with the SALT score, which quantifies the percentage of affected scalp surface area. High-throughput TCRbeta sequencing was used to examine T cell clonal expansion in alopecia areata in both the C3H/HeJ mouse model and human patients. On the human side, TCRbeta sequencing was run on scalp tissue and on sorted CD4+ and CD8+ peripheral blood T cells from healthy controls and from alopecia areata patients with either patchy or totalis/universalis disease. Biopsies were taken from tofacitinib-treated patients at baseline and again at 4 and 24 weeks into treatment, and several of those patients also had a later scalp biopsy. Scalp clonality was compared across normal scalp (n=4), patchy alopecia areata scalp (n=8), and alopecia totalis/universalis scalp (n=8). RNA came from the PAXgene miRNA kit for fixed scalp, the miRNeasy kit for PBMCs, and the RNeasy kit for mouse skin. Amplification of TCRbeta CDR3 regions was done by immunoSEQ multiplex PCR using 35 Vbeta forward primers and 13 Jbeta reverse primers. What the study reported, not specific to this receptor: Higher clonality and more expanded CD8+ clones were observed in lesional scalp than in normal scalp, particularly in alopecia totalis/universalis, a finding suggestive of antigenic drive. Because the treated cohort was small and had just a single nonresponder, larger studies are needed to establish links between baseline CD8+ expansion and response. Many expanded lesional clones were found to persist in scalp and blood during tofacitinib treatment, and relapse after treatment cessation may be partly explained by this persistence. Scalp clonality and the number of expanded CD8+ clones among the top 100 scalp clones were significantly decreased by tofacitinib. TCR sequences shared between patients were less clear than in mice, possibly partly because of HLA diversity in the patient population. Scalp TCR repertoire analysis is complicated because resident alphabeta T cells in normal human skin are also sequenced, whereas mouse skin is dominated by gammadelta T cells.

V loses 5 bases at its end and J loses 5 bases; junction bases beyond the gene matches: 8. Reading from cysteine to phenylalanine, the CDR3 counts 13 amino acids. Only CDR3 DNA remains: 39 bases, in frame from the first base. Taken from the germline V gene (reference sequence), the CDR1 and CDR2 loops are GTSNPN and SVGIG. As regards this clone: Its antigen remains undetermined. The record has no base qualities; no much larger clone is one base away.

The method behind the library was the immunoSEQ multiplex PCR assay. RNA was extracted from all samples and reverse transcribed into cDNA as template for TCR sequencing. First-strand cDNA was synthesized with SuperScript III using a 2:1 mix of oligo-dT and random hexamers. Amplification bias was assessed with a synthetic immune receptor repertoire, and residual bias was removed computationally. Processing in the source paper ran as follows. After raw reads were preprocessed to remove errors, the CDR3 was defined following IMGT conventions as running from the conserved cysteine to phenylalanine. To get clonality, Shannon entropy was normalized by log2 of the number of productive unique TCRs and the result was subtracted from 1. Whether each scalp clone was CD4 or CD8 was inferred by checking scalp TCRbeta sequences against the CD4 and CD8 repertoires from sorted blood. The source is immuneACCESS, and TCRdb retained only in-frame sequences with V and J called. Part of the clones is not carried over; for the studies checked, unresolved V genes explain less than half of this, and the remainder is unexplained. V, J and clone size are those of that table, while D and trimming were read from the DNA. This sample gives 95,000 to 110,000 clones in total; roughly 84% of them show up just once. The ten largest clones capture about 24% of the sample.

The time point label for this specimen denotes: 24 weeks on oral tofacitinib. The treatment or condition label, read with the paper, signifies: oral pan-JAK inhibitor, 5-10 mg twice daily. Peripheral blood and lesional scalp punch biopsies were obtained from patients with alopecia areata. After PBMCs were isolated by density centrifugation and stained for CD3, CD4 and CD8, a FACSAria was used to sort CD4+ and CD8+ T cells. The rearrangement joined TRBV30 to TRBJ2-7; TRBD1 aligns with 8 central bases. The clonotype comes from a human donor with alopecia areata. The sequencing here drew on CD8+ T cells sorted from blood, taken at week 24, from a patient treated with tofacitinib. The bases read TGTGCCTGGGGGACAGGTATAGGAGACGAGCAGTACTTC. It codes for CAWGTGIGDEQYF.